The 16 T cell receptor beta chains below were found in one sample sequenced in a study of blood T cell repertoires in COVID-19. Data came from immunoSEQ multiplex PCR; TCRdb stores just in-frame clones and leaves some out. The table has under 250,000 clones, 84% seen once. The sequencing sample was made of peripheral blood. These receptor sequences come from a man between 50 and 59 years old with active or convalescent COVID-19.

The chain joins TRBV15 to TRBJ2-5, with TRBD2 identical over 13 bases. The CDR3 loop spans 16 amino acids. The germline gives CDR1 LNHNV, CDR2 YYDKDF (reference sequence). V shed 4 bases, J shed 5 bases, and the junction held 7 bases outside the gene matches. The CDR3 protein is CATSTRLAGGMETQYF. In nucleotides, the CDR3 is TGTGCCACCAGCACGCGACTAGCGGGGGGCATGGAGACCCAGTACTTC. Looking up the rest from reference TRBV15 and TRBJ2-5 gives the full variable domain: DAMVIQNPRYQVTQFGKPVTLSCSQTLNHNVMYWYQQKSSQAPKLLFHYYDKDFNNEADTPDNFQSRRPNTSFCFLDIRSPGLGDTAMYLCATSTRLAGGMETQYFGPGTRLLVL.

The chain uses TRBV9 and TRBJ2-5, with a tentative D call TRBD2 (6 bases). Germline V lookup: CDR1 SGDLS, CDR2 YYNGEE. Trimming removed 0 bases at V and 10 bases at J, with 19 bases between. CDR3 length equals 15 residues. CDR3 sequence: CASSVGGGVGEDQYF. CDR3 nucleotide sequence: TGTGCCAGCAGCGTAGGTGGCGGGGTGGGAGAGGACCAGTACTTC.

Note on this clone: The sample carries other DNA sequences with the same CDR3. The rearrangement uses TRBV19 and TRBJ2-5; 13 positions match TRBD2. The V and J ends lost 5 bases and 4 bases, in that order; junction bases with no gene match: 7. Germline V gene lookup returns CDR1 LNHDA and CDR2 SQIVND (reference sequence). The CDR3 contains 16 residues. CDR3 sequence: CASSPRTSGGGETQYF. The CDR3 coding sequence is TGTGCCAGTAGTCCTCGGACTAGCGGGGGCGGAGAGACCCAGTACTTC.

The rearrangement links TRBV9 to TRBJ2-3, with 10 bases that match TRBD2. Germline CDR1 is SGDLS and CDR2 is YYNGEE. There are 16 residues in the CDR3. Unmatched junction bases numbered 5, after V lost 0 bases and J lost 4 bases. The CDR3 is CASSVVASGGPDTQYF. CDR3 DNA: TGTGCCAGCAGCGTAGTCGCTAGCGGGGGCCCAGATACGCAGTATTTT.

V gene TRBV14 combines with J gene TRBJ2-2; 9 bases match TRBD2. V was pared by 3 bases and J by 6 bases, with 2 bases of the junction left unmatched. CDR1 and CDR2 (germline): SGHDN, FVKESK. CDR3 length equals 14 residues. The CDR3: CASSQLAGAGELFF. CDR3 nucleotide sequence: TGTGCCAGCAGCCAGTTAGCGGGGGCCGGGGAGCTGTTTTTT.

The chain uses TRBV18 and TRBJ1-1; D is ambiguous. There are 13 residues in the CDR3. CDR1 KGHSH and CDR2 LQKENI come from the germline V gene. Trimming shortened V by 5 bases and J by 0 bases, and 7 bases separated the two germline ends. CDR3 amino acids: CASSGQMNTEAFF. Here the CDR3 DNA reads TGTGCCAGCTCAGGCCAAATGAACACTGAAGCTTTCTTT.

The rearrangement joins TRBV2 to TRBJ2-3, with TRBD2 as a possible D gene (7 bases). Germline CDR1 reads SNHLY; CDR2 reads FYNNEI. With 6 bases removed from V and 0 bases from J, the gap between germline ends came to 22 bases. CDR3 length equals 18 residues. The CDR3 sequence is CASRVGGGPFTSTDTQYF. The CDR3 DNA reads as TGTGCCAGCAGAGTAGGGGGGGGCCCTTTTACTAGCACAGATACGCAGTATTTT.

This chain joins TRBV18 and TRBJ1-6, with 10 bases matching TRBD1. CDR1 is KGHSH, CDR2 LQKENI, per germline. CDR3 length: 13 residues. J gave up 10 bases and V 8 bases, and 5 bases lay outside the gene matches. CDR3 sequence reads: CASQGTGDSPLHF. The CDR3 nucleotides read TGTGCCAGCCAGGGGACAGGGGACTCACCCCTCCACTTT. The variable domain in full, completed from reference TRBV18 and TRBJ1-6, reads NAGVMQNPRHLVRRRGQEARLRCSPMKGHSHVYWYRQLPEEGLKFMVYLQKENIIDESGMPKERFSAEFPKEGPSILRIQQVVRGDSAAYFCASQGTGDSPLHFGNGTRLTVT.

Only one count was recorded for this clone. The genes are TRBV30 and TRBJ1-1; TRBD1 is a possible D gene (6 bases). CDR1 and CDR2 (germline): GTSNPN, SVGIG (reference sequence). V was clipped by 2 bases and J by 11 bases, with 15 bases between them. The CDR3 covers 12 residues. The CDR3 reads CAWSRADSRAFF. CDR3 in DNA: TGTGCCTGGAGTAGGGCGGACAGTAGGGCTTTCTTT. Full variable domain (remainder filled in from reference TRBV30 and TRBJ1-1): SQTIHQWPATLVQPVGSPLSLECTVEGTSNPNLYWYRQAAGRGLQLLFYSVGIGQISSEVPQNLSASRPQDRQFILSSKKLLLSDSGFYLCAWSRADSRAFFGQGTRLTVV.

This clone turned up a few times. The chain carries TRBV9 and TRBJ2-3; TRBD2 aligns across 7 bases. The CDR3 is 15 residues long. Germline CDR1 reads SGDLS; CDR2 reads YYNGEE. Losses at the gene ends were 3 bases for V and 4 bases for J; bases not matched to a gene: 8. The CDR3 DNA follows: TGTGCCAGCAGCGCCATGGGGGGGAGCGCAGATACGCAGTATTTT. This sequence encodes CASSAMGGSADTQYF.

V and J are TRBV5-1 and TRBJ2-2; 7 bases agree with TRBD1. CDR3 length: 15 amino acids. Germline CDR1 is SGHRS and CDR2 is YFSETQ. The V and J ends lost 0 bases and 5 bases, in that order; junction bases with no gene match: 4. CDR3 region: CASSLEAGGTGELFF. The CDR3 DNA sequence: TGCGCCAGCAGCTTGGAGGCAGGGGGAACCGGGGAGCTGTTTTTT.

This clone showed up just once. The rearrangement uses TRBV27 and TRBJ1-2; 8 nucleotides match TRBD1. The CDR3 loop spans 17 amino acids. V lost 2 bases and J lost 4; bases outside the gene matches: 12. CDR1 MNHEY and CDR2 SMNVEV come from the germline V gene (reference sequence). The CDR3 protein is CASSLKGGRGRLYGYTF. In DNA, the CDR3 is TGTGCCAGCAGTTTAAAAGGCGGCAGGGGGCGTCTCTATGGCTACACCTTC.

This sequence joins TRBV2 and TRBJ2-3; D is perhaps TRBD2 (6 bases). From germline, CDR1 is SNHLY and CDR2 FYNNEI. CDR3 length equals 15 residues. Trimming stripped 3 bases from V and 6 bases from J, with 16 bases between. CDR3: CASSEEPLAQDTQYF. CDR3 nucleotides: TGTGCCAGCAGTGAGGAGCCCCTAGCGCAGGATACGCAGTATTTT.

The chain uses TRBV5-5 and TRBJ2-3; D is unresolved. The CDR3 is 16 amino acids. The V end was cut by 0 bases, the J end by 3 bases, with 14 bases between. The germline gives CDR1 SGHKS, CDR2 YYEKEE (reference sequence). The DNA for the CDR3 is TGTGCCAGCAGCTTGGAGTTCCAGGTTCTGACAGATACGCAGTATTTT. As protein: CASSLEFQVLTDTQYF.

The rearrangement uses TRBV4-2 and TRBJ2-3, with TRBD2 matching over 7 bases. The germline V gene has CDR1 LGHNA and CDR2 YNFKEQ. The junction had 3 bases not matched to a gene; V was cut back by 2 bases and J by 1 base. The CDR3 runs to 15 residues. In DNA, the CDR3 is TGTGCCAGCAGCCAACGGGGGGAGGGCACAGATACGCAGTATTTT. Encoded protein: CASSQRGEGTDTQYF.

There are a few counts of this clone. The V and J genes are TRBV9 and TRBJ1-2, with TRBD1 matching over 8 bases. Germline loops: CDR1 SGDLS, CDR2 YYNGEE. With 6 bases clipped from V and 7 bases from J, the junction kept 8 bases outside the gene matches. The CDR3 length is 13 residues. The CDR3 protein is CASTSDRETGYTF. CDR3 bases: TGTGCCAGCACCTCGGACAGGGAGACTGGCTACACCTTC.